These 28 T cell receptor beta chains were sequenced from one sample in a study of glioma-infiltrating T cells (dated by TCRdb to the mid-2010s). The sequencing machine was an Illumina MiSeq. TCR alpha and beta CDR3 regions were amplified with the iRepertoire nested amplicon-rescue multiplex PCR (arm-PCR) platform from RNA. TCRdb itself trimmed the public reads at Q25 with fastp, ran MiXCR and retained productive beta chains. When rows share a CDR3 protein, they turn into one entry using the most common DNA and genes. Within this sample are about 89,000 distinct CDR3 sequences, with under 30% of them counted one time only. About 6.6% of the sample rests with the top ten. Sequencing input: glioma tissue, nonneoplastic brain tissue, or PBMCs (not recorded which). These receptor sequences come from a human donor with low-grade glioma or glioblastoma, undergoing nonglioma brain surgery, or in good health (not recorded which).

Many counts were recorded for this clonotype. The DNA for the CDR3 is TGCAGTGCCCCGGGACCCTGGGGCGGGAGCAATCAGCCCCAGCATTTT. Protein sequence: CSAPGPWGGSNQPQHF. The chain uses TRBV20-1 and TRBJ1-5; D perhaps matches TRBD1 (5 bases). The CDR3 loop spans 16 amino acids. Trimming stripped 6 bases from V and 1 base from J, with 19 bases between. The germline V gene encodes CDR1 DFQATT and CDR2 SNEGSKA (reference sequence).

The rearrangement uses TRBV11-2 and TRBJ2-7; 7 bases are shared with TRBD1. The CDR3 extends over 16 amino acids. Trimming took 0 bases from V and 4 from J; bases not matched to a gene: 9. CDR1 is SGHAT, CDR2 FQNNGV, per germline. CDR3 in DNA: TGTGCCAGCAGCTTAGAGCAGACAGGGCTAGGGTACGAGCAGTACTTC. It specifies CASSLEQTGLGYEQYF.

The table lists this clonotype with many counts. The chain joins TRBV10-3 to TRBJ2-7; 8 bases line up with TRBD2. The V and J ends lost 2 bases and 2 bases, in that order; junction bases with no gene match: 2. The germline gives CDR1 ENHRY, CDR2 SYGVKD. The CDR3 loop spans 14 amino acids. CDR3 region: CAISEAGGPYEQYF. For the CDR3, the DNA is TGTGCCATCAGTGAGGCGGGGGGCCCCTACGAGCAGTACTTC.

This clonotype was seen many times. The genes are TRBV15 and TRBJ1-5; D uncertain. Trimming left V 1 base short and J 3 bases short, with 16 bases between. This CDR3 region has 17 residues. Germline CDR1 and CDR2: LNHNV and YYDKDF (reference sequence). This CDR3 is CATSRARTNYLNQPQHF. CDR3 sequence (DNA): TGTGCCACCAGCAGAGCTCGGACCAACTATCTCAATCAGCCCCAGCATTTT.

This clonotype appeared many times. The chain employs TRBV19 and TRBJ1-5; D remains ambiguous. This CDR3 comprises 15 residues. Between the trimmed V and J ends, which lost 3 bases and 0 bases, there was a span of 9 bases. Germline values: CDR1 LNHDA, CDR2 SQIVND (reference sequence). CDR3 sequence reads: CASSIEGYSNQPQHF. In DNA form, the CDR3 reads TGTGCCAGTAGTATCGAAGGGTATAGCAATCAGCCCCAGCATTTT.

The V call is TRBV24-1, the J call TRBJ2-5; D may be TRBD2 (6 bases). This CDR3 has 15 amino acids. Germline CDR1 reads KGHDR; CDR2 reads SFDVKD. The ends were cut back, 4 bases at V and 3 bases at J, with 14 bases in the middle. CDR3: CATSDPGRGEETQYF. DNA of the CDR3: TGTGCCACCAGTGACCCCGGCCGCGGGGAAGAGACCCAGTACTTC.

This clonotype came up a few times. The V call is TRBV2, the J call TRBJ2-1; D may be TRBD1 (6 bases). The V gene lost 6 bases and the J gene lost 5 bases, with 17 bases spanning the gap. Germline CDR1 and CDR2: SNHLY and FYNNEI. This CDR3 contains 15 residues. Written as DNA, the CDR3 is TGTGCCAGCAGCGTACAGGGAGCCACAAACAATGAGCAGTTCTTC. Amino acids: CASSVQGATNNEQFF.

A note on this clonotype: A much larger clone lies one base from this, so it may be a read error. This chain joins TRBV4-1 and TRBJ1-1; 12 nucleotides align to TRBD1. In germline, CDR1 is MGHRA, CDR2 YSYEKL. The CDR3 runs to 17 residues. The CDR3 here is CASTPGQGAPRNAEAFF. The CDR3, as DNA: TGCGCCAGCACCCCGGGACAGGGGGCTCCAAGGAACGCTGAAGCTTTCTTT.

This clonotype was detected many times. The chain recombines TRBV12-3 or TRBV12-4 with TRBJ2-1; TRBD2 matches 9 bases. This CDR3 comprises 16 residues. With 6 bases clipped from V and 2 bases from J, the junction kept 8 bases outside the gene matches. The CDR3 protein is CASSQHSGGPYNEQFF. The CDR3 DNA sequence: TGTGCCAGCAGCCAGCATAGCGGGGGACCCTACAATGAGCAGTTCTTC.

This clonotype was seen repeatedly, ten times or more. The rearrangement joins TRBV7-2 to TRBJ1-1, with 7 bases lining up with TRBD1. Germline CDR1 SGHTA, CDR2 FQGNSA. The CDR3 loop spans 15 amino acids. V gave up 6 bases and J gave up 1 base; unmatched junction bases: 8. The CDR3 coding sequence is TGTGCCAGCAGACGTCAGGGGGGCCAGAACACTGAAGCTTTCTTT. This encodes CASRRQGGQNTEAFF.

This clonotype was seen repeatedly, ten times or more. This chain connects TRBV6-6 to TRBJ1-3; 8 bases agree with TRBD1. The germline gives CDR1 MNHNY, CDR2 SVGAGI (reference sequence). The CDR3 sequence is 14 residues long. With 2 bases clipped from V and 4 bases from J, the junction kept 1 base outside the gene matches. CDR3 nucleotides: TGTGCCAGCAGTTACGACAGGGGAGGAAACACCATATATTTT. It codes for CASSYDRGGNTIYF.

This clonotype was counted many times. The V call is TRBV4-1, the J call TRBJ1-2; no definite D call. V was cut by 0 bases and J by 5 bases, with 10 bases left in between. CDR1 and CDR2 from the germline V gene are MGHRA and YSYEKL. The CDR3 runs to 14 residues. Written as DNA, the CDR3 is TGCGCCAGCAGCCAAGATTGGCCGGGGTATGGCTACACCTTC. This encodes CASSQDWPGYGYTF.

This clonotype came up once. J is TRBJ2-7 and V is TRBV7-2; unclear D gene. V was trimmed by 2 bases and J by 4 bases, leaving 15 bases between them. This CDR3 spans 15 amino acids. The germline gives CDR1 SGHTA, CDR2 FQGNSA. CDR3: CASSLSWVRSYEQYF. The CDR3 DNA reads TGTGCCAGCAGCTTAAGTTGGGTCAGATCTTACGAGCAGTACTTC.

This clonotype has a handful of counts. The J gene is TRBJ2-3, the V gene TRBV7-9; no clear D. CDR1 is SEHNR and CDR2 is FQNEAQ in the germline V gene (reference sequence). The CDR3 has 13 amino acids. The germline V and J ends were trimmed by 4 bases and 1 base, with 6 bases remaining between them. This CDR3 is CASSYTRTDTQYF. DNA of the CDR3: TGTGCCAGCAGCTATACACGCACAGATACGCAGTATTTT. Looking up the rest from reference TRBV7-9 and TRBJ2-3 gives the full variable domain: DTGVSQNPRHKITKRGQNVTFRCDPISEHNRLYWYRQTLGQGPEFLTYFQNEAQLEKSRLLSDRFSAERPKGSFSTLEIQRTEQGDSAMYLCASSYTRTDTQYFGPGTRLTVL.

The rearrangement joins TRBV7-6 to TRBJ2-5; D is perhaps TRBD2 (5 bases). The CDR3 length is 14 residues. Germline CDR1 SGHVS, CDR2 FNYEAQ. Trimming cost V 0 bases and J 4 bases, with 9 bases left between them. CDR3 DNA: TGTGCCAGCAGCTTAGCGGGAGAGGGAGAGACCCAGTACTTC. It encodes CASSLAGEGETQYF.

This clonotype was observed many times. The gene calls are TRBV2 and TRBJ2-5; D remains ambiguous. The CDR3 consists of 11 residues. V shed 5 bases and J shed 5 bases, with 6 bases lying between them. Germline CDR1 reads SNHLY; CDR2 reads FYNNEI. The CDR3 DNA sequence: TGTGCCAGCAGTCCCATTGAGACCCAGTACTTC. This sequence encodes CASSPIETQYF.

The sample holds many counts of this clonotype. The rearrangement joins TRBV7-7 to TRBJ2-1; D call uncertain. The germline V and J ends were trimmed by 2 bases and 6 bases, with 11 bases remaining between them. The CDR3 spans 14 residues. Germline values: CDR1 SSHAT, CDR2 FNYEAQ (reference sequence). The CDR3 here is CASSLSPTINEQFF. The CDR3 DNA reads TGTGCCAGCAGCTTATCCCCTACAATCAATGAGCAGTTCTTC.

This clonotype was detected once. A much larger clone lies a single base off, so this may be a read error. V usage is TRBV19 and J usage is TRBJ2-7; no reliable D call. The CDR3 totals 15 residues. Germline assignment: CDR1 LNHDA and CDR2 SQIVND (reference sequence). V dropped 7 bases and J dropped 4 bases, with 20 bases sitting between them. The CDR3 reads CASIAMVTGNYEQYF. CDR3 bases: TGTGCCAGTATTGCCATGGTGACTGGAAATTACGAGCAGTACTTC.

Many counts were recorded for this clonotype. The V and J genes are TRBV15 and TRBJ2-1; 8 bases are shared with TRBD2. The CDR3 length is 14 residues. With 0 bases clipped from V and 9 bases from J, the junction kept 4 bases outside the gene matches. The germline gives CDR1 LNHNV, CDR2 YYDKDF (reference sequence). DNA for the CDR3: TGTGCCACCAGCAGAGATCTTCGGGAGGGTGAGCAGTTCTTC. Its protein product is CATSRDLREGEQFF.

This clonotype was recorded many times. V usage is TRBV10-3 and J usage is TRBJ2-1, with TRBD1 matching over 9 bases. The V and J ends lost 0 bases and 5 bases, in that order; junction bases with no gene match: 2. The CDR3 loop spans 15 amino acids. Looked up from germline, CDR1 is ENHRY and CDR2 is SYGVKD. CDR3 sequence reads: CAISESGTGNNEQFF. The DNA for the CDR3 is TGTGCCATCAGTGAGTCGGGGACAGGGAACAATGAGCAGTTCTTC.

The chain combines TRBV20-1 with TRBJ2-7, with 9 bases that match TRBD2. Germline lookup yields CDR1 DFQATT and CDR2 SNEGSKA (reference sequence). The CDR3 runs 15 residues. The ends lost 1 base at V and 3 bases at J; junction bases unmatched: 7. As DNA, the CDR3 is TGCAGTGCTAGAGTGGGAGTAGCGGGAGACTACGAGCAGTACTTC. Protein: CSARVGVAGDYEQYF.

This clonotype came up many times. The CDR3: CASSLTQETQYF. CDR3 DNA: TGTGCCAGCAGCTTAACTCAAGAGACCCAGTACTTC. The chain employs TRBV2 and TRBJ2-5, with unresolved D. Germline values: CDR1 SNHLY, CDR2 FYNNEI. V was pared by 6 bases and J by 2 bases, with 7 bases between. This CDR3 comprises 12 residues.

The CDR3 DNA is TGCGCCAGCAGAGAAACAGCTAAAGCTAACTATGGCTACACCTTC. Translation: CASRETAKANYGYTF. The chain is built from TRBV5-1 and TRBJ1-2, with D unclear. Germline-derived CDR1 and CDR2 are SGHRS and YFSETQ. V was clipped by 5 bases and J by 0 bases, with 14 bases between them. There are 15 residues in the CDR3.

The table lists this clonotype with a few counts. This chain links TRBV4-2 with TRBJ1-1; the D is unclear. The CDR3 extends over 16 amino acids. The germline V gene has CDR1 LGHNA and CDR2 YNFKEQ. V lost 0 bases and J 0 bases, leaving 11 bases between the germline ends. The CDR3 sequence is CASSQEWRTVNTEAFF. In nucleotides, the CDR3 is TGTGCCAGCAGCCAAGAATGGAGGACGGTGAACACTGAAGCTTTCTTT.

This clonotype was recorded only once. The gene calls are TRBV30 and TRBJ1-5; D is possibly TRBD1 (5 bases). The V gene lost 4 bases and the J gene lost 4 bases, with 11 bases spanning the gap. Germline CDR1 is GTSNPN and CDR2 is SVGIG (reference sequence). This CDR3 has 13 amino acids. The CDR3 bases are TGTGCCTGGAAGGGACGGTTTAATCAGCCCCAGCATTTT. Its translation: CAWKGRFNQPQHF.

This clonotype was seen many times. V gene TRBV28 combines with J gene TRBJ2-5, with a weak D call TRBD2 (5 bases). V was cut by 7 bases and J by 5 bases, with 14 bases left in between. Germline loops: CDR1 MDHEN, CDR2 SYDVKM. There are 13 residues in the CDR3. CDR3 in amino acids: CASTPGLFETQYF. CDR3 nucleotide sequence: TGTGCCAGCACCCCCGGACTTTTTGAGACCCAGTACTTC.

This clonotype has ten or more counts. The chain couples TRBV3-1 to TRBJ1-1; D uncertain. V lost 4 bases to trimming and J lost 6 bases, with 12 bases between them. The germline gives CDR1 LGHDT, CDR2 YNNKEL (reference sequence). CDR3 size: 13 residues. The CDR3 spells CASSPDGVSEAFF. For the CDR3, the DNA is TGTGCCAGCAGCCCGGACGGTGTTTCTGAAGCTTTCTTT.

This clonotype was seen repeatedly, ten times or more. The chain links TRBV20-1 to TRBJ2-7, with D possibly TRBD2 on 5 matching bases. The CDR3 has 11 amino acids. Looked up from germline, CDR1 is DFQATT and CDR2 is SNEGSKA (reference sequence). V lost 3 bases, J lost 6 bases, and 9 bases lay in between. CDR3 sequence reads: CSASEGGEQYF. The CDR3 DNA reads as TGCAGTGCTAGCGAGGGTGGCGAGCAGTACTTC.